Listed below are T cell receptor beta chains from one sample, sequenced in a study of T-cell reconstitution after alpha-beta-depleted transplantation in children. From the PCR reads, TCRdb called clonotypes with MiXCR, one entry per CDR3 protein. Among a few hundred thousand distinct CDR3 sequences, approximately 12% were seen once, and the ten largest hold 2% to 2.5%. Sequenced material: PBMCs, mostly from graft donor cells, taken 360 days after TCRalphabeta/CD19-depleted stem cell transplant. These TCRs come from a male patient younger than 18 who had a stem cell transplant for acute myeloid leukemia, so the T cells may come from the graft donor. The CDR3 runs from the conserved cysteine through the conserved F or W. The D gene is left open where the match is weak. A row's size may be missing; if present it is once, few, many or a size class.

d_gene: NA; abundance: NA; j_gene: TRBJ2-2; v_gene: TRBV29-1; CDR3aa: CSVSPGGTGELFF; CDR3nt: TGCAGCGTGAGCCCCGGGGGCACCGGGGAGCTGTTTTTT
d_gene: TRBD1; abundance: NA; j_gene: TRBJ1-4; v_gene: TRBV28; CDR3aa: CASSSPGGLNEKLFF; CDR3nt: TGTGCCAGCAGTTCCCCAGGGGGCCTAAATGAAAAACTGTTTTTT
d_gene: NA; abundance: few; j_gene: TRBJ1-2; v_gene: TRBV27; CDR3aa: CASSLREAYGYTF; CDR3nt: TGTGCCAGCAGCCTGCGGGAGGCCTATGGCTACACCTTC
d_gene: NA; abundance: once; j_gene: TRBJ2-7; v_gene: TRBV20-1; CDR3aa: CSAIIRTTSYEQYF; CDR3nt: TGCAGTGCTATCATACGCACTACCTCCTACGAGCAGTACTTC
d_gene: NA; abundance: few; j_gene: TRBJ2-3; v_gene: TRBV29-1; CDR3aa: CSVEGGRDLPDTQYF; CDR3nt: TGCAGCGTTGAAGGGGGTCGGGACCTCCCAGATACGCAGTATTTT
d_gene: NA; abundance: once; j_gene: TRBJ2-3; v_gene: TRBV7-3; CDR3aa: CASSASVFTDTQYF; CDR3nt: TGTGCCAGCAGCGCCTCCGTCTTCACAGATACGCAGTATTTT
d_gene: TRBD2; abundance: NA; j_gene: TRBJ2-1; v_gene: TRBV7-2; CDR3aa: CASFLAGGPASYNEQFF; CDR3nt: TGTGCCAGCTTTCTAGCGGGAGGGCCTGCCTCCTACAATGAGCAGTTCTTC
d_gene: TRBD1; abundance: NA; j_gene: TRBJ2-7; v_gene: TRBV13; CDR3aa: CASSLGRTGGYEQYF; CDR3nt: TGTGCCAGCAGCTTAGGCAGGACAGGGGGTTACGAGCAGTACTTC
d_gene: NA; abundance: many; j_gene: TRBJ2-1; v_gene: TRBV12-3/TRBV12-4; CDR3aa: CASSLAGGGGLHNEQFF; CDR3nt: TGTGCCAGCAGTTTAGCAGGAGGGGGGGGACTACACAATGAGCAGTTCTTC
d_gene: NA; abundance: NA; j_gene: TRBJ1-1; v_gene: TRBV28; CDR3aa: CASSLPQITYTEAFF; CDR3nt: TGTGCCAGCAGTTTACCCCAGATAACCTACACTGAAGCTTTCTTT
d_gene: NA; abundance: NA; j_gene: TRBJ2-7; v_gene: TRBV20-1; CDR3aa: CTAGHLYEQYF; CDR3nt: TGCACCGCGGGGCACCTCTACGAGCAGTACTTC
d_gene: TRBD1; abundance: few; j_gene: TRBJ2-7; v_gene: TRBV7-9; CDR3aa: CASSFLEQGWTYEQYF; CDR3nt: TGTGCCAGCAGCTTTCTGGAACAGGGGTGGACCTACGAGCAGTACTTC
d_gene: NA; abundance: NA; j_gene: TRBJ2-7; v_gene: TRBV9; CDR3aa: CASSVATWTDSEQYF; CDR3nt: TGTGCCAGCAGCGTAGCTACTTGGACAGATAGCGAGCAGTACTTC
d_gene: NA; abundance: few; j_gene: TRBJ2-7; v_gene: TRBV29-1; CDR3aa: CSVLSDSALEQYF; CDR3nt: TGCAGCGTCCTATCGGACAGCGCTTTGGAGCAGTACTTC
d_gene: TRBD2; abundance: NA; j_gene: TRBJ2-7; v_gene: TRBV27; CDR3aa: CASSPLVGLPSYEQYF; CDR3nt: TGTGCCAGCAGTCCACTTGTGGGACTACCTTCCTACGAGCAGTACTTC
d_gene: NA; abundance: NA; j_gene: TRBJ2-2; v_gene: TRBV20-1; CDR3aa: CSARDRLGGITGELFF; CDR3nt: TGCAGTGCTAGAGATCGGTTAGGGGGAATCACCGGGGAGCTGTTTTTT
d_gene: NA; abundance: many; j_gene: TRBJ2-4; v_gene: TRBV29-1; CDR3aa: CSVDVLNIQYF; CDR3nt: TGCAGCGTTGACGTTTTAAACATTCAGTACTTC
d_gene: TRBD2; abundance: few; j_gene: TRBJ2-1; v_gene: TRBV28; CDR3aa: CASSSTPAGSYNEQFF; CDR3nt: TGTGCCAGCAGTTCGACTCCAGCGGGAAGCTACAATGAGCAGTTCTTC
d_gene: NA; abundance: many; j_gene: TRBJ1-5; v_gene: TRBV20-1; CDR3aa: CSARDDGTQPQHF; CDR3nt: TGCAGTGCTAGGGATGACGGGACTCAGCCCCAGCATTTT
d_gene: NA; abundance: few; j_gene: TRBJ2-7; v_gene: TRBV29-1; CDR3aa: CSVEGLSSYEQYF; CDR3nt: TGCAGCGTTGAAGGGTTATCCTCCTACGAGCAGTACTTC
d_gene: TRBD2; abundance: few; j_gene: TRBJ2-3; v_gene: TRBV7-8; CDR3aa: CASSLSRLAISTDTQYF; CDR3nt: TGTGCCAGCAGCCTCTCCAGACTAGCGATTAGCACAGATACGCAGTATTTT
d_gene: TRBD2; abundance: few; j_gene: TRBJ2-1; v_gene: TRBV4-3; CDR3aa: CASSHATPGLARSSYNEQFF; CDR3nt: TGCGCCAGCAGCCATGCTACCCCGGGACTAGCGAGAAGCTCCTACAATGAGCAGTTCTTC
d_gene: NA; abundance: few; j_gene: TRBJ2-5; v_gene: TRBV6-1; CDR3aa: CASRARWAGVETQYF; CDR3nt: TGTGCCAGCAGAGCGCGGTGGGCAGGGGTAGAGACCCAGTACTTC
d_gene: TRBD2; abundance: many; j_gene: TRBJ2-2; v_gene: TRBV28; CDR3aa: CASRLNQGLAGRGSTGELFF; CDR3nt: TGTGCCAGCAGGCTCAATCAGGGACTAGCGGGAAGAGGGAGCACCGGGGAGCTGTTTTTT
d_gene: TRBD2; abundance: few; j_gene: TRBJ2-2; v_gene: TRBV12-3/TRBV12-4; CDR3aa: CASSLGTTTGELFF; CDR3nt: TGTGCCAGCAGCCTGGGGACTACCACCGGGGAGCTGTTTTTT
d_gene: NA; abundance: few; j_gene: TRBJ1-5; v_gene: TRBV28; CDR3aa: CASSYRAGYNQPQHF; CDR3nt: TGTGCCAGCAGTTATAGGGCGGGATACAATCAGCCCCAGCATTTT
d_gene: NA; abundance: few; j_gene: TRBJ2-7; v_gene: TRBV6-5; CDR3aa: CASSYFGVSMGEQYF; CDR3nt: TGTGCCAGCAGTTACTTCGGGGTCTCGATGGGAGAGCAGTACTTC
d_gene: TRBD1; abundance: NA; j_gene: TRBJ2-7; v_gene: TRBV20-1; CDR3aa: CSAPVGGTGFDEQYF; CDR3nt: TGCAGTGCTCCGGTTGGGGGGACAGGGTTTGACGAGCAGTACTTC
d_gene: NA; abundance: NA; j_gene: TRBJ2-4; v_gene: TRBV20-1; CDR3aa: CSARMDKSKNIQYF; CDR3nt: TGCAGTGCTAGGATGGACAAATCCAAAAACATTCAGTACTTC
d_gene: TRBD2; abundance: NA; j_gene: TRBJ2-7; v_gene: TRBV5-4; CDR3aa: CASRSGRNYEQYF; CDR3nt: TGTGCCAGCAGAAGCGGGAGGAACTACGAGCAGTACTTC
d_gene: TRBD2; abundance: NA; j_gene: TRBJ2-7; v_gene: TRBV3-1; CDR3aa: CASSPFSQREAYEQYF; CDR3nt: TGTGCCAGCAGCCCCTTCAGTCAGCGGGAGGCCTACGAGCAGTACTTC
d_gene: TRBD2; abundance: few; j_gene: TRBJ2-7; v_gene: TRBV3-1; CDR3aa: CASSHTSGRTSYEQYF; CDR3nt: TGTGCCAGCAGCCACACTAGCGGGAGGACCTCCTACGAGCAGTACTTC
d_gene: TRBD1; abundance: many; j_gene: TRBJ2-4; v_gene: TRBV20-1; CDR3aa: CSADDRVNIQYF; CDR3nt: TGCAGTGCTGACGACAGGGTAAACATTCAGTACTTC
d_gene: NA; abundance: NA; j_gene: TRBJ2-3; v_gene: TRBV7-2; CDR3aa: CASRGGRTDTQYF; CDR3nt: TGTGCCAGCAGAGGAGGGCGCACAGATACGCAGTATTTT
d_gene: TRBD1; abundance: NA; j_gene: TRBJ2-4; v_gene: TRBV29-1; CDR3aa: CSAGQGPYKNIQYF; CDR3nt: TGCAGCGCGGGACAGGGGCCCTACAAAAACATTCAGTACTTC
d_gene: NA; abundance: few; j_gene: TRBJ2-7; v_gene: TRBV20-1; CDR3aa: CSARDWVRAPSEQYF; CDR3nt: TGCAGTGCTAGAGATTGGGTCAGGGCCCCTTCCGAGCAGTACTTC
d_gene: NA; abundance: NA; j_gene: TRBJ2-3; v_gene: TRBV12-3/TRBV12-4; CDR3aa: CASTVLRTDTQYF; CDR3nt: TGTGCCAGCACTGTACTACGCACAGATACGCAGTATTTT
d_gene: NA; abundance: NA; j_gene: TRBJ2-7; v_gene: TRBV12-3/TRBV12-4; CDR3aa: CASSLVAETGEQYF; CDR3nt: TGTGCCAGCAGTTTGGTGGCGGAGACGGGGGAGCAGTACTTC
d_gene: TRBD1; abundance: many; j_gene: TRBJ2-1; v_gene: TRBV29-1; CDR3aa: CSESREGAREQFF; CDR3nt: TGCAGCGAGTCCCGTGAGGGGGCACGGGAGCAGTTCTTC
d_gene: TRBD1; abundance: few; j_gene: TRBJ2-7; v_gene: TRBV12-3/TRBV12-4; CDR3aa: CASSRTGYGEQYF; CDR3nt: TGTGCCAGCAGTCGGACAGGGTACGGGGAGCAGTACTTC
d_gene: TRBD2; abundance: many; j_gene: TRBJ2-3; v_gene: TRBV6-5; CDR3aa: CASSYSGSGTTDTQYF; CDR3nt: TGTGCCAGCAGTTACTCGGGTAGCGGGACCACAGATACGCAGTATTTT
d_gene: TRBD1; abundance: many; j_gene: TRBJ2-3; v_gene: TRBV28; CDR3aa: CASSSGGLSTDTQYF; CDR3nt: TGTGCCAGCAGTTCAGGGGGCCTAAGCACAGATACGCAGTATTTT
d_gene: TRBD2; abundance: few; j_gene: TRBJ2-1; v_gene: TRBV7-9; CDR3aa: CASSVAGALYNEQFF; CDR3nt: TGTGCCAGCAGCGTAGCGGGAGCCCTCTACAATGAGCAGTTCTTC
d_gene: NA; abundance: NA; j_gene: TRBJ2-5; v_gene: TRBV21-1; CDR3aa: CASSKRGGRETQYF; CDR3nt: TGTGCCAGCAGCAAAAGGGGGGGCAGGGAGACCCAGTACTTC
d_gene: NA; abundance: many; j_gene: TRBJ2-2; v_gene: TRBV7-3; CDR3aa: CASSIITRTYGGELFF; CDR3nt: TGTGCCAGCAGCATTATAACTAGAACATACGGAGGGGAGCTGTTTTTT
d_gene: NA; abundance: many; j_gene: TRBJ2-1; v_gene: TRBV10-3; CDR3aa: CAISGPREQFF; CDR3nt: TGTGCCATCAGTGGGCCCAGGGAGCAGTTCTTC
d_gene: NA; abundance: many; j_gene: TRBJ1-6; v_gene: TRBV15; CDR3aa: CATSRDALLYNSPLHF; CDR3nt: TGTGCCACCAGCAGAGATGCCCTACTCTATAATTCACCCCTCCACTTT
d_gene: NA; abundance: few; j_gene: TRBJ2-7; v_gene: TRBV29-1; CDR3aa: CSVEVVGYYEQYF; CDR3nt: TGCAGCGTTGAGGTGGTGGGTTACTACGAGCAGTACTTC
d_gene: NA; abundance: NA; j_gene: TRBJ2-3; v_gene: TRBV27; CDR3aa: CASSIDRPDTQYF; CDR3nt: TGTGCCAGCAGCATCGACAGACCCGATACGCAGTATTTT
d_gene: NA; abundance: many; j_gene: TRBJ2-7; v_gene: TRBV6-2/TRBV6-3; CDR3aa: CASSSILEQYF; CDR3nt: TGTGCCAGCAGTTCGATCCTAGAGCAGTACTTC
d_gene: TRBD2; abundance: NA; j_gene: TRBJ2-1; v_gene: TRBV7-2; CDR3aa: CASNPWGGRAVNEQFF; CDR3nt: TGTGCCAGCAACCCCTGGGGTGGGAGGGCCGTGAATGAGCAGTTCTTC
d_gene: TRBD1; abundance: NA; j_gene: TRBJ2-7; v_gene: TRBV5-1; CDR3aa: CASTQGTGRYEQYF; CDR3nt: TGCGCCAGCACCCAAGGGACAGGGAGGTACGAGCAGTACTTC
d_gene: TRBD2; abundance: many; j_gene: TRBJ2-7; v_gene: TRBV28; CDR3aa: CASSPPASGRYEQYF; CDR3nt: TGTGCCAGCAGTCCCCCCGCTAGCGGACGCTACGAGCAGTACTTC